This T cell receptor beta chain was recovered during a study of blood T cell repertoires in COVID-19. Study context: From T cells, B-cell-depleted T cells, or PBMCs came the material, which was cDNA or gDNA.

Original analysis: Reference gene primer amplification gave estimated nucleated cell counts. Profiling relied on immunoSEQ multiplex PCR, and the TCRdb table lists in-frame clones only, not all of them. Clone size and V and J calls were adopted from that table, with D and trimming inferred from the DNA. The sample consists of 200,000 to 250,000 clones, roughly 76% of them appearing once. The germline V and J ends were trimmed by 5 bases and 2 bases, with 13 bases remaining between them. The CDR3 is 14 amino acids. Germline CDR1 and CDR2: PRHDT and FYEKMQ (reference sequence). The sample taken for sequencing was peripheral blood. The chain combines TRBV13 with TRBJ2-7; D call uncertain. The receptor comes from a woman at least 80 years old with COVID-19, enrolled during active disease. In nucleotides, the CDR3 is TGTGCCAGCAGCATCCGACACAATACCTACGAGCAGTACTTC. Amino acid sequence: CASSIRHNTYEQYF.